This T cell receptor (beta chain) was sequenced during a study of blood T cell repertoires in COVID-19. Study information: Whether acute or convalescent, the COVID-19 samples came from the United States, Italy and Spain. The analysed material was cDNA or gDNA that came from T cells, B-cell-depleted T cells, or PBMCs.

Per the original data handling: Researchers report that nucleated cell counts were estimated from reference gene primer amplification. The repertoire was sequenced with immunoSEQ multiplex PCR; TCRdb's copy has only in-frame clones and lacks some. V, J and clone size are taken as reported in that table, and D and trimming were inferred from the DNA itself. The table records about 97,000 clones, about 87% of them present only once. The CDR3 spans 14 residues. With 4 bases removed from V and 7 bases from J, the gap between germline ends came to 15 bases. The germline V gene has CDR1 SGDLS and CDR2 YYNGEE.

This rearrangement joins TRBV9 to TRBJ1-5; D is perhaps TRBD1 (6 bases). The clonotype was recovered from a human donor in a cohort sampled during active COVID-19. Sequenced sample: peripheral blood. For the CDR3, the DNA is TGTGCCAGCAGCCCTACAGGGCCGGGGCAGCCCCAGCATTTT. It yields the protein CASSPTGPGQPQHF.